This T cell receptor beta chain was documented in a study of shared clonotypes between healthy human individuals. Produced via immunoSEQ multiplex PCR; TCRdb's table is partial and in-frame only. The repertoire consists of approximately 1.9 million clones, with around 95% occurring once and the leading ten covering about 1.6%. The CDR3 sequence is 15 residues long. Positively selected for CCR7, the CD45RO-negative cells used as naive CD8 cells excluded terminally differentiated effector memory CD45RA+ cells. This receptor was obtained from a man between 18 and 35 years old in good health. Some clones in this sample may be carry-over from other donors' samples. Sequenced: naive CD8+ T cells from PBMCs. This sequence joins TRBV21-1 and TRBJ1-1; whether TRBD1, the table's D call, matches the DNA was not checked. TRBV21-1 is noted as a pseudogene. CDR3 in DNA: TGTGCCAGCAGCAAAGTACCCAGGCCGAACACTGAAGCTTTCTTT. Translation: CASSKVPRPNTEAFF.